The next 7 T cell receptor beta chains were all read from a single sample in a study of T cells in Graves' hyperthyroidism and ophthalmopathy. The investigators amplified TCR beta CDR3 regions from RNA transcripts. During a first-round RT-PCR of the TCR CDR3, the HTBI primer set was used. One entry per CDR3 protein, called by TCRdb with MiXCR from the multiplex PCR reads. Among approximately 590,000 distinct CDR3 sequences listed, 15% to 18% were seen once. Sample: blood. The source is a woman younger than 45 with Graves' hyperthyroidism.

This clonotype has at least ten counts. The rearrangement links TRBV2 to TRBJ2-1, with D tentatively TRBD2 (6 bases). This CDR3 has 15 residues. CDR1 is SNHLY, CDR2 FYNNEI, per germline. Trimming removed 4 bases at V and 2 bases at J, with 12 bases between. CDR3: CASSGSGFTYNEQFF. As DNA, the CDR3 is TGTGCCAGCAGTGGAAGCGGGTTTACCTACAATGAGCAGTTCTTC.

At least ten counts were recorded for this clonotype. The chain carries TRBV3-1 and TRBJ2-1; D remains unclear. V shed 4 bases and J shed 8 bases, with 18 bases lying between them. The CDR3 length is 15 residues. Germline lookup yields CDR1 LGHDT and CDR2 YNNKEL (reference sequence). This chain's CDR3 is CASSLGPVPHYEQFF. The DNA of the CDR3 is TGTGCCAGCAGCCTTGGCCCGGTCCCCCACTATGAGCAGTTCTTC.

This clonotype was counted only a few times. CDR3 DNA sequence: TGTGCCACCCGGGACAGGGGGCCTGAGCAGTTCTTC. This codes for CATRDRGPEQFF. The chain uses TRBV6-2 or TRBV6-3 and TRBJ2-1, with TRBD1 matching 12 bases. Germline assignment: CDR1 MNHEY and CDR2 SVGEGT. This CDR3 is 12 amino acids long. With 10 bases clipped from V and 9 bases from J, the junction kept 4 bases outside the gene matches.

This chain connects TRBV6-1 to TRBJ2-1, with 7 bases that match TRBD2. V dropped 9 bases and J dropped 4; count of bases not matched to a gene: 18. The CDR3 contains 17 residues. Germline lookup yields CDR1 MNHNS and CDR2 SASEGT. CDR3 sequence reads: CASCFQCTLADYNEQFF. The CDR3 DNA sequence: TGTGCCAGTTGTTTTCAGTGTACGCTAGCGGATTACAATGAGCAGTTCTTC.

The sample holds many counts of this clonotype. The chain joins TRBV3-1 to TRBJ2-7; perhaps D is TRBD1 or TRBD2 (6 bases each). The CDR3 covers 14 residues. Between the trimmed V and J ends, which lost 1 base and 0 bases, there was a span of 7 bases. The V gene's germline CDR1 is LGHDT and CDR2 YNNKEL (reference sequence). The CDR3 region is CASSQGGASYEQYF. As DNA, the CDR3 is TGTGCCAGCAGCCAAGGGGGGGCCTCCTACGAGCAGTACTTC.

This clonotype was detected ten times or more. The junction and the germline gene differ at one end; a read error may be behind it. The chain combines TRBV5-1 with TRBJ1-1; D is unclear. Germline V gene sequence: CDR1 SGHRS, CDR2 YFSETQ. This CDR3 comprises 13 residues. The CDR3 sequence: CASSSDTNTEAFF. The CDR3 nucleotides read TGTGCCAGCAGTTCCGACACGAACACTGAAGCTTTCTTT. Based on the CDR3 plus reference TRBV5-1 and TRBJ1-1, the full variable domain is KAGVTQTPRYLIKTRGQQVTLSCSPISGHRSVSWYQQTPGQGLQFLFEYFSETQRNKGNFPGRFSGRQFSNSRSEMNVSTLELGDSALYLCASSSDTNTEAFFGQGTRLTVV.

This clonotype came up many times. The J gene is TRBJ1-2, the V gene TRBV12-3 or TRBV12-4; 8 positions match TRBD1. Trimming cost V 5 bases and J 5 bases; bases outside gene matches: 1. CDR3 size: 12 residues. In DNA, the CDR3 is TGTGCCAGCAGTACAGGGGGATATGGCTACACCTTC. Translating gives CASSTGGYGYTF.